This TCR beta chain was sequenced in a study of T-cell reconstitution after alpha-beta-depleted transplantation in children. The TCRbeta library was prepared with unique molecular identifiers. TCRdb re-derived calls from the PCR reads in MiXCR, one entry per CDR3 protein. The sample shows approximately 400,000 distinct CDR3 sequences, 11% of them seen only once. This clonotype has a handful of counts. Sequences were derived from PBMCs from the stem cell graft donor, sampled from the stem cell graft. This clonotype was obtained from a human donor who donated a stem cell graft to a child with acute myeloid leukemia.

CDR3 bases: TGCGCCAGCAGCGCCGACACGGGGGGTGAGCAGTTCTTC. Amino acids: CASSADTGGEQFF. The V and J genes are TRBV5-1 and TRBJ2-1; TRBD2 matches 7 bases. The V gene's germline CDR1 is SGHRS and CDR2 YFSETQ. This CDR3 is 13 amino acids long. The junction had 7 bases not matched to a gene; V was cut back by 4 bases and J by 9 bases.